This T cell receptor (beta chain) derives from a study of response to subunit inactivated influenza vaccine. The table lists this clonotype with a few counts. The germline gives CDR1 SGHAT, CDR2 FQNNGV. J lost 9 bases, V lost 1 base, and 14 bases had no gene match. The CDR3 has 17 residues. MiXCR, applied by TCRdb to the RT-PCR reads, yields one record per CDR3 protein. The table includes about 170,000 distinct CDR3 sequences, roughly 12% detected once. The sample was also linked to a second study, of T cells expressing NK-cell markers. As that report states: TCR beta cDNA was generated via 5'RACE template switching incorporating UMIs. The sequencing cohort of eight donors included seven HCMV-seropositive individuals and one seronegative individual. Restricting sorting to alpha-beta TCR T cells was achieved in several experiments by an anti-gamma-delta TCR antibody.

The sequencing used CD8+ T cells sorted from PBMCs, collected 11 to 12 days after vaccination. This TCR was sampled from a man in his forties or fifties who received an inactivated influenza vaccine. V usage is TRBV11-2 and J usage is TRBJ2-1; TRBD2 matches at 8 bases. CDR3 amino acids: CASSLAFILSGGSEQFF. CDR3 DNA: TGTGCCAGCAGCTTAGCTTTCATATTGTCGGGGGGGTCTGAGCAGTTCTTC.